This passage covers 27 T cell receptor beta chains from one sample sequenced in a study of T cells in Graves' hyperthyroidism and ophthalmopathy. It was RNA transcripts that yielded the amplified TCR beta CDR3 regions. TCR CDR3 underwent first-round RT-PCR with the HTBI primer set. TCRdb redid the calling of the multiplex PCR reads with MiXCR, one entry per CDR3 protein. Of hundreds of thousands of distinct CDR3 sequences detected, around 14% appear once; the ten largest clones hold 30% to 35%. Sequences were obtained from blood. The receptors stem from a woman aged 25 to 45 with Graves' hyperthyroidism.

As to this clonotype: This may stem from a read error, because a much larger clone lies one nucleotide away. The chain joins TRBV7-2 to TRBJ2-2, with 15 bases that match TRBD2. Looked up from germline, CDR1 is SGHTA and CDR2 is FQGNSA. This CDR3 contains 18 residues. This CDR3 is CASSLGGLAGGRTGELLF. In nucleotides, the CDR3 is TGTGCCAGCAGCTTAGGGGGACTAGCGGGAGGAAGAACCGGGGAGCTGCTTTTT.

This clonotype was seen many times. The chain is built from TRBV27 and TRBJ1-2; D is unresolved. The germline V and J ends were trimmed by 0 bases and 1 base, with 12 bases remaining between them. The CDR3 loop spans 16 amino acids. Germline CDR1 and CDR2: MNHEY and SMNVEV (reference sequence). The CDR3 DNA is TGTGCCAGCAGTTTATCGGGCCAGACGTTTAACTATGGCTACACCTTC. The encoded protein is CASSLSGQTFNYGYTF.

CDR3 amino acids: CSAPLGSVNTEAFF. The DNA for the CDR3 is TGCAGTGCCCCGTTGGGTTCGGTTAACACTGAAGCTTTCTTT. The V call is TRBV20-1, the J call TRBJ1-1, with D hard to call. Trimming pared 6 bases from V and 2 bases from J, leaving 16 bases between. CDR3 size: 14 residues. The germline V gene encodes CDR1 DFQATT and CDR2 SNEGSKA (reference sequence).

This clonotype was found a few times. This rearrangement joins TRBV5-1 to TRBJ2-7; TRBD2 matches at 12 bases. The junction had 17 bases not matched to a gene; V was cut back by 4 bases and J by 3 bases. The CDR3 runs to 19 residues. Germline V gives CDR1 SGHRS, CDR2 YFSETQ. CDR3 in DNA: TGCGCCAGCAGCCCGTGGACTAGCGGGGCATCGAAATATATCTACGAGCAGTACTTC. This encodes CASSPWTSGASKYIYEQYF.

This clonotype has just a few counts. The chain joins TRBV7-9 to TRBJ2-1, with 8 bases aligning to TRBD2. Unmatched junction bases numbered 15, after V lost 4 bases and J lost 4 bases. The CDR3 sequence is 18 residues long. CDR1 is SEHNR and CDR2 is FQNEAQ in the germline V gene (reference sequence). DNA for the CDR3: TGTGCCAGCAGCTCGAGACGCTCACTAGCGGTGAGATACAATGAGCAGTTCTTC. This gives the protein CASSSRRSLAVRYNEQFF.

In its sample, this clonotype was seen a few times. This CDR3 reads CASSRGTGSPRVGYTF. The CDR3 DNA reads as TGTGCCAGCAGCCGCGGGACAGGGTCCCCCAGGGTCGGCTACACCTTC. The rearrangement links TRBV5-8 to TRBJ1-2, with TRBD1 identical over 9 bases. The CDR3 runs 16 residues. V lost 4 bases and J lost 8; bases outside the gene matches: 15. Per germline, CDR1 SGHTS and CDR2 YDEGEE.

This clonotype showed up just a few times. The rearrangement links TRBV7-2 to TRBJ2-1; 9 positions match TRBD1. In germline, CDR1 is SGHTA, CDR2 FQGNSA. Trimming cost V 5 bases and J 4 bases; bases outside gene matches: 9. The CDR3 is 16 amino acids. This CDR3 is CASSPDGTGSYNEQFF. CDR3 in DNA: TGTGCCAGCAGCCCCGACGGGACAGGGTCGTACAATGAGCAGTTCTTC.

In this sample, this clonotype turned up many times. V is TRBV5-6 and J is TRBJ2-1; weak D call: TRBD2 (6 bases). Per germline, CDR1 SGHDT and CDR2 YYEEEE. V was shortened by 3 bases and J by 8 bases, with 21 bases between the two germline ends. The CDR3 extends over 16 amino acids. The CDR3 reads CASSWETSRGVDEQFF. The CDR3 DNA is TGTGCCAGCAGCTGGGAGACTAGTCGGGGAGTCGATGAGCAGTTCTTC.

This clonotype was counted a few times. The chain carries TRBV27 and TRBJ2-1, with TRBD2 identical over 10 bases. The V gene's germline CDR1 is MNHEY and CDR2 SMNVEV (reference sequence). CDR3 length: 11 residues. With V trimmed by 7 bases and J by 14 bases, 5 bases remained unmatched. CDR3 loop: CASTLGLAEFF. CDR3 in DNA: TGTGCCAGCACCTTAGGACTAGCGGAGTTCTTC.

This chain links TRBV6-9 with TRBJ2-2, with D possibly matching TRBD2 (6 bases). Germline CDR1 is MNHGY and CDR2 is SVAAGI. V lost 3 bases and J lost 7, with 12 bases in between. There are 14 residues in the CDR3. CDR3 DNA: TGTGCCAGCAGTTACGGACGGGGGTACGGGGAGCTGTTTTTT. Translated: CASSYGRGYGELFF.

This clonotype came up many times. The chain combines TRBV11-2 with TRBJ2-1; 9 nucleotides align to TRBD1. Germline loops: CDR1 SGHAT, CDR2 FQNNGV. Losses at the gene ends were 2 bases for V and 7 bases for J; bases not matched to a gene: 15. The CDR3 consists of 18 residues. For the CDR3, the DNA is TGTGCCAGCAGCTTACTCATCCGCGGGACAGGGTCTTGGAATGAGCAGTTCTTC. Amino acids: CASSLLIRGTGSWNEQFF.

This clonotype turned up a few times. This clone may be a read error of a much larger clone one base away. The chain uses TRBV3-1 and TRBJ2-5, with D hard to call. Trimming took off 1 base at V and 3 bases at J, with 3 bases between the two ends. This CDR3 has 12 residues. Germline assignment: CDR1 LGHDT and CDR2 YNNKEL (reference sequence). The CDR3 region is CASSQAEETQYF. The CDR3 region has the DNA TGTGCCAGCAGCCAAGCCGAAGAGACCCAGTACTTC.

This chain connects TRBV20-1 to TRBJ1-4; D is unclear. The germline gives CDR1 DFQATT, CDR2 SNEGSKA (reference sequence). This CDR3 contains 14 residues. The germline V and J ends were trimmed by 4 bases and 7 bases, with 16 bases remaining between them. CDR3 DNA sequence: TGCAGTGCTACCCTGGGAGAATATGCTGAAAAACTGTTTTTT. Protein sequence: CSATLGEYAEKLFF.

On this clonotype: Sequence at one end of the junction differs from germline and may be a read error. The chain joins TRBV11-2 to TRBJ2-7, with D uncertain. This CDR3 has 13 residues. Per the germline V gene, CDR1 is SGHAT and CDR2 is FQNNGV. CDR3 coding DNA: TGTGCCAACAGCTCCGGTGGATTGTCCGAGCAGTACTTC. It encodes CANSSGGLSEQYF.

The sample holds many counts of this clonotype. V gene TRBV5-1 combines with J gene TRBJ2-7; no clear D gene. The CDR3 extends over 13 amino acids. Trimming stripped 2 bases from V and 2 bases from J, with 8 bases between. Germline V gene lookup returns CDR1 SGHRS and CDR2 YFSETQ. In DNA form, the CDR3 reads TGCGCCAGCAGCTTTACTCCTACCTACGAGCAGTACTTC. Amino acid sequence: CASSFTPTYEQYF.

This clonotype was counted ten times or more. The chain recombines TRBV3-1 with TRBJ2-1, with TRBD1 as a possible D gene (5 bases). The CDR3 totals 13 residues. The germline gives CDR1 LGHDT, CDR2 YNNKEL (reference sequence). The ends were cut back, 1 base at V and 9 bases at J, with 10 bases in the middle. The CDR3 nucleotides read TGTGCCAGCAGCCAAGCAGGGTATGGTGAGCAGTTCTTC. It translates to CASSQAGYGEQFF.

This clonotype occurred many times. The V call is TRBV27, the J call TRBJ2-1, with 8 positions matching TRBD1. The CDR3 contains 15 residues. CDR1 is MNHEY, CDR2 SMNVEV, per germline (reference sequence). After removal of 2 bases from V and 6 bases from J, the junction contained 6 bases not matched to a gene. As DNA, the CDR3 is TGTGCCAGCAGTTTAGCAGGGGGCAAGTTCAATGAGCAGTTCTTC. Protein sequence: CASSLAGGKFNEQFF.

The chain carries TRBV28 and TRBJ1-2; tentatively, D is TRBD1 (5 bases). The CDR3 is made up of 15 amino acids. Germline V lookup: CDR1 MDHEN, CDR2 SYDVKM. V lost 5 bases and J 8 bases, leaving 21 bases between the germline ends. CDR3 in DNA: TGTGCCAGCAGTCCCGAAACGATAGGGGCTAACGGCTACACCTTC. Its protein is CASSPETIGANGYTF.

The chain uses TRBV27 and TRBJ1-1; possible D gene TRBD1, 6 bases. Per the germline V gene, CDR1 is MNHEY and CDR2 is SMNVEV (reference sequence). The CDR3 has 14 amino acids. The V gene lost 1 base and the J gene lost 6 bases, with 12 bases spanning the gap. The CDR3 DNA reads TGTGCCAGCAGTTTATGGCAGGGGTACCCTGAAGCTTTCTTT. Protein product: CASSLWQGYPEAFF.

The rearrangement links TRBV10-1 to TRBJ2-2; D gene ambiguous. V gave up 7 bases and J gave up 5 bases, with 14 bases separating them. CDR3 length: 14 residues. The germline CDR1 and CDR2 sequences are WNHNN and SYGVQD (reference sequence). Here the CDR3 reads CASTDTPLTGELFF. The CDR3 coding sequence is TGCGCCAGCACCGATACCCCGCTAACCGGGGAGCTGTTTTTT.

This rearrangement joins TRBV24-1 to TRBJ1-2; D perhaps matches TRBD1 (5 bases). The CDR3 loop spans 12 amino acids. Germline CDR1 reads KGHDR; CDR2 reads SFDVKD. V lost 4 bases and J 7 bases, leaving 9 bases between the germline ends. CDR3 loop: CATSEGVGGYTF. The CDR3 coding sequence is TGTGCCACCAGTGAAGGGGTCGGTGGCTACACCTTC.

This clonotype has a count of ten or more. J is TRBJ2-2 and V is TRBV5-1, with 9 positions matching TRBD1. The germline V gene has CDR1 SGHRS and CDR2 YFSETQ. V lost 3 bases and J lost 2; bases outside the gene matches: 5. CDR3 length: 16 amino acids. The CDR3 is CASSSLTGGNTGELFF. The CDR3 bases are TGCGCCAGCAGCTCGCTGACAGGGGGTAACACCGGGGAGCTGTTTTTT.

This clonotype appeared a few times. This chain joins TRBV19 and TRBJ2-3; TRBD2 agrees at 11 bases. The ends lost 4 bases at V and 2 bases at J; junction bases unmatched: 5. The CDR3 has 16 amino acids. CDR1 and CDR2 from the germline V gene are LNHDA and SQIVND (reference sequence). CDR3 in amino acids: CASSRGTSGSTDTQYF. The CDR3 nucleotides read TGTGCCAGTAGTAGAGGGACTAGCGGATCCACAGATACGCAGTATTTT.

The sample holds many counts of this clonotype. The gene calls are TRBV5-1 and TRBJ2-1; 10 bases are a match to TRBD1. The CDR3 loop spans 15 amino acids. Trimming at V came to 5 bases and at J to 7 bases, leaving 9 bases not matched to a gene. Germline V gene data show CDR1 as SGHRS and CDR2 as YFSETQ. CDR3 in DNA: TGCGCCAGCAGGTTCCCGGGACAGGGGTGGAATGAGCAGTTCTTC. This sequence encodes CASRFPGQGWNEQFF.

This clonotype was observed many times. The V call is TRBV28, the J call TRBJ2-1, with D possibly being TRBD1 or TRBD2 (5 bases each). CDR3 length: 16 amino acids. Trimming took off 7 bases at V and 2 bases at J, with 18 bases between the two ends. CDR1 MDHEN and CDR2 SYDVKM come from the germline V gene. Here the CDR3 reads CASNFSGRGAYNEQFF. The CDR3 nucleotides read TGTGCCAGCAATTTCTCAGGGCGAGGGGCCTACAATGAGCAGTTCTTC.

This clonotype turned up a few times. CDR3 in amino acids: CASSSSGTGGTDTQYF. The CDR3 DNA follows: TGCGCCAGCAGCAGCTCCGGGACAGGGGGAACAGATACGCAGTATTTT. The rearrangement links TRBV5-1 to TRBJ2-3, with 11 nucleotides matching TRBD1. Trimming cost V 4 bases and J 3 bases; bases outside gene matches: 7. From germline, CDR1 is SGHRS and CDR2 YFSETQ. The CDR3 consists of 16 residues.

There are many counts of this clonotype. The rearrangement joins TRBV20-1 to TRBJ2-7; 7 bases fit TRBD2. With 6 bases clipped from V and 2 bases from J, the junction kept 10 bases outside the gene matches. CDR1 and CDR2 from the germline V gene are DFQATT and SNEGSKA (reference sequence). This CDR3 has 14 residues. CDR3 sequence: CSAEARGIAYEQYF. DNA for the CDR3: TGCAGTGCGGAGGCGCGGGGGATAGCCTACGAGCAGTACTTC.